This T cell receptor beta chain was found in a study of PD-1 blockade in classical Hodgkin lymphoma. Looked up from germline, CDR1 is SQVTM and CDR2 is ANQGSEA. V dropped 5 bases and J dropped 2; count of bases not matched to a gene: 5. This CDR3 is 14 amino acids long. Details on this clone: Its antigen is not identified.

Study observations and caveats: Whereas CD4+ TCR diversity had risen significantly by C4D1, CD8+ TCR diversity had not. Newly diagnosed patients reportedly trailed healthy donors in baseline TCR diversity.

TCRdb's copy holds only in-frame clones and misses some; the assay was immunoSEQ multiplex PCR. The repertoire holds roughly 100,000 clones, with approximately 89% as singletons. The time point was: cycle 4 day 1 (C4D1), after five to seven weeks of nivolumab. No patient escaped relapse after autologous stem cell transplantation, and brentuximab vedotin exposure varied. The V and J genes are TRBV29-1 and TRBJ2-2, with 7 nucleotides matching TRBD2. The origin of this receptor is a human donor with classical Hodgkin lymphoma. The sample in question was peripheral blood mononuclear cells (PBMCs), obtained before the fourth cycle of nivolumab. This chain's CDR3 is CSVNGRDNTGELFF. The CDR3 DNA reads as TGCAGCGTTAATGGGAGGGACAACACCGGGGAGCTGTTTTTT.